The 21 T cell receptor beta chains reported below all come from one sample, sequenced in a study of metastatic and nonmetastatic thyroid tumors. With MiXCR, TCRdb called clones anew from the PCR reads. The sample carries 7,000 to 9,500 clones, 24% recorded once. Thyroid surgery was preceded by no treatment in any patient. The sample was tumor tissue. Receptors were obtained from a female donor with papillary thyroid cancer or a benign thyroid nodule (not recorded which). Some clones in this sample may be carry-over from other donors' samples.

In its sample, this clone was seen many times. The rearrangement links TRBV9 to TRBJ2-1, with no clear D. Trimming stripped 4 bases from V and 1 base from J, with 12 bases between. CDR1 is SGDLS, CDR2 YYNGEE, per germline. The CDR3 sequence is 15 residues long. This CDR3 is CASSRSVGSYNEQFF. The DNA of the CDR3 is TGTGCCAGCAGCCGAAGTGTGGGGTCCTACAATGAGCAGTTCTTC.

The sample holds many counts of this clone. The V gene is TRBV9, the J gene TRBJ2-7, with D uncertain. The V gene lost 0 bases and the J gene lost 0 bases, with 13 bases spanning the gap. The germline gives CDR1 SGDLS, CDR2 YYNGEE. This CDR3 spans 16 amino acids. The CDR3 nucleotides are TGTGCCAGCAGCGTAGGTTTAGGGTCTGGCTCCTACGAGCAGTACTTC. Translated: CASSVGLGSGSYEQYF.

The chain joins TRBV9 to TRBJ2-3, with D uncertain. The V end was cut by 6 bases, the J end by 0 bases, with 11 bases between. The CDR3 covers 14 residues. Germline lookup yields CDR1 SGDLS and CDR2 YYNGEE. CDR3 DNA sequence: TGTGCCAGCATCCCGTGTACTAGCACAGATACGCAGTATTTT. Its protein product is CASIPCTSTDTQYF.

This clone is judged medium-sized. V is TRBV7-6 and J is TRBJ2-1, with TRBD2 matching 8 bases. The CDR3 length is 15 residues. With V trimmed by 5 bases and J by 7 bases, 10 bases remained unmatched. The germline gives CDR1 SGHVS, CDR2 FNYEAQ. CDR3 sequence reads: CASSLLAEAPNEQFF. DNA of the CDR3: TGTGCCAGCAGCCTACTAGCGGAGGCCCCAAATGAGCAGTTCTTC.

This clone is classed as medium-sized. The rearrangement joins TRBV11-3 to TRBJ1-3, with 9 positions matching TRBD1. Germline trimming cut 6 bases from V and 4 bases from J; bases unmatched to any gene: 4. The CDR3 consists of 14 residues. Per the germline V gene, CDR1 is SGHNT and CDR2 is YENEEA. The CDR3 spells CASRNRGPGNTIYF. DNA for the CDR3: TGTGCCAGCAGAAACAGGGGGCCGGGAAACACCATATATTTT.

By share, this clone ranks as medium-sized. The V gene is TRBV28, the J gene TRBJ2-7, with D possibly being TRBD1 (5 bases). CDR3 length: 13 amino acids. Trimming removed 4 bases at V and 3 bases at J, with 10 bases between. Germline-derived CDR1 and CDR2 are MDHEN and SYDVKM. Written as DNA, the CDR3 is TGTGCCAGCAGTTCCAGGGTTAGCTACGAGCAGTACTTC. This gives the protein CASSSRVSYEQYF.

With regard to this clone: A junction end diverges from the germline sequence, so it may reflect a read error. This chain links TRBV6-1 with TRBJ2-2; weak D call: TRBD2 (6 bases). Germline CDR1 reads MNHNS; CDR2 reads SASEGT. This CDR3 comprises 16 residues. CDR3: CASRIPWGRNAVEPFF. CDR3 nucleotide sequence: TGTGCCAGCAGAATCCCGTGGGGGAGGAACGCCGTGGAGCCGTTTTTT.

This clone was seen ten or more times. One end of the junction does not line up with germline, which may come from a read error. In the same sample, other DNA sequences code for this CDR3. V usage is TRBV2 and J usage is TRBJ1-4, with TRBD1 matching 8 bases. This CDR3 region has 15 residues. Germline-derived CDR1 and CDR2 are SNHLY and FYNNEI. CDR3 coding DNA: TGTGCCAGCAGTGCCGACAGGGGTTCTAATGAAAAGCTGTTTTTT. It specifies CASSADRGSNEKLFF.

This clone was counted many times. Other DNA sequences from this sample encode an identical CDR3 as well. V gene TRBV30 combines with J gene TRBJ2-3; 8 bases agree with TRBD2. With V trimmed by 0 bases and J by 5 bases, 7 bases remained unmatched. CDR3 length: 15 residues. Germline V lookup: CDR1 GTSNPN, CDR2 SVGIG (reference sequence). The CDR3 DNA sequence: TGTGCCTGGAGTGTACCCGGGGGGGCGGGAGATACGCAGTATTTT. It codes for CAWSVPGGAGDTQYF. Using reference TRBV30 and TRBJ2-3 for the parts outside the CDR3, the full variable domain is SQTIHQWPATLVQPVGSPLSLECTVEGTSNPNLYWYRQAAGRGLQLLFYSVGIGQISSEVPQNLSASRPQDRQFILSSKKLLLSDSGFYLCAWSVPGGAGDTQYFGPGTRLTVL.

In this sample, this clone turned up many times. Possible read error: a much larger clone is one base away. This chain joins TRBV7-3 and TRBJ2-3; D is unresolved. Deletions cut 5 bases from V and 2 bases from J, with 14 bases between. CDR3 length: 15 amino acids. Per the germline V gene, CDR1 is SGHTA and CDR2 is FQGTGA. The chain's CDR3 is CASSLSTFDTDTQYF. CDR3 nucleotides: TGTGCCAGCAGCCTCTCGACTTTCGACACAGATACGCAGTATTTT.

The chain couples TRBV18 to TRBJ2-7, with 7 bases that match TRBD1. Germline CDR1 reads KGHSH; CDR2 reads LQKENI. V was clipped by 3 bases and J by 2 bases; unmatched bases: 4. The length of the CDR3 is 14 residues. The CDR3 DNA is TGTGCCAGCTCACCCCGGGACAGAACCTACGAGCAGTACTTC. Its protein is CASSPRDRTYEQYF.

The chain links TRBV2 to TRBJ2-2; 12 bases fit TRBD2. Germline lookup yields CDR1 SNHLY and CDR2 FYNNEI. This CDR3 region has 19 residues. V lost 3 bases to trimming and J lost 2 bases; unmatched junction nucleotides: 10. CDR3 sequence: CASSDIKGLAGANTGELFF. CDR3 coding DNA: TGTGCCAGCAGTGATATAAAGGGACTAGCGGGCGCCAACACCGGGGAGCTGTTTTTT.

J is TRBJ1-1 and V is TRBV28; D unclear. Germline CDR1 is MDHEN and CDR2 is SYDVKM. CDR3 length equals 17 residues. With 6 bases removed from V and 2 bases from J, the gap between germline ends came to 22 bases. The CDR3 loop is CASSPKWYLTYNTEAFF. DNA of the CDR3: TGTGCCAGCAGCCCCAAATGGTACCTAACATATAACACTGAAGCTTTCTTT.

This clone is classed as medium-sized. This sequence joins TRBV2 and TRBJ1-2, with 7 nucleotides matching TRBD1. This CDR3 is built from 14 residues. Germline V gives CDR1 SNHLY, CDR2 FYNNEI. Germline trimming cut 5 bases from V and 7 bases from J; bases unmatched to any gene: 10. In nucleotides, the CDR3 is TGTGCCAGCAGTCCTCACGACAGGGAAGGTGGCTACACCTTC. Its translation: CASSPHDREGGYTF.

This clone has more than one count but fewer than ten. This sequence joins TRBV6-1 and TRBJ2-2; either TRBD1 or TRBD2 may supply D (6 bases each). With 1 base removed from V and 7 bases from J, the gap between germline ends came to 10 bases. Germline V gene lookup returns CDR1 MNHNS and CDR2 SASEGT. The CDR3 runs 14 residues. The DNA for the CDR3 is TGTGCCAGCAGTGAAGGAGGGGGGATCGGGGAGCTGTTTTTT. Its protein is CASSEGGGIGELFF.

Within the sample, this clone is medium-sized (0.01 to 0.1%). This sequence joins TRBV19 and TRBJ1-1; 10 positions match TRBD1. This CDR3 has 15 residues. Trimming removed 10 bases from V and 6 bases from J; junction bases left unmatched: 14. CDR1 is LNHDA, CDR2 SQIVND, per germline (reference sequence). The CDR3 DNA reads as TGTGCCACCAAGAAAATCGGACAGGGGGTCCCTGAAGCTTTCTTT. This codes for CATKKIGQGVPEAFF.

This clone occurred many times. This sequence joins TRBV4-2 and TRBJ1-4; D is uncertain. Germline V gene lookup returns CDR1 LGHNA and CDR2 YNFKEQ. V was pared by 1 base and J by 7 bases, with 10 bases between. This CDR3 comprises 14 residues. CDR3 coding DNA: TGTGCCAGCAGCCAAGCAGACGGGTCTGAAAAACTGTTTTTT. Amino acids: CASSQADGSEKLFF.

This clone came up once. V gene TRBV11-2 combines with J gene TRBJ2-1; TRBD2 might be the D (6 bases). The germline V and J ends were trimmed by 5 bases and 6 bases, with 17 bases remaining between them. The CDR3 spans 15 residues. The germline CDR1 and CDR2 sequences are SGHAT and FQNNGV. This CDR3 is CASSSRLGPGNEQFF. Written as DNA, the CDR3 is TGTGCCAGCAGCAGCAGACTAGGGCCGGGCAATGAGCAGTTCTTC.

This clone showed up just a few times. The chain combines TRBV6-1 with TRBJ2-7; no clear D gene. The length of the CDR3 is 13 residues. The germline V and J ends were trimmed by 4 bases and 3 bases, with 10 bases remaining between them. Germline lookup yields CDR1 MNHNS and CDR2 SASEGT. The CDR3 reads CASSATNGYEQYF. The CDR3, as DNA: TGTGCCAGCAGTGCAACAAATGGCTACGAGCAGTACTTC.

About this clone itself: Relative to the germline gene, one junction end is altered; a read error may explain this. The V call is TRBV19, the J call TRBJ2-3; TRBD1 matches 7 bases. Per germline, CDR1 LNHDA and CDR2 SQIVND (reference sequence). There are 14 residues in the CDR3. The CDR3 protein is CVSSRTGLTGTQYF. The CDR3 coding sequence is TGTGTCAGTAGTAGGACAGGACTCACAGGAACGCAATATTTT.

This clone was recorded a few times. The chain joins TRBV6-1 to TRBJ2-7, with D maybe TRBD2 (6 bases). V shed 7 bases and J shed 13 bases, with 23 bases lying between them. The germline V gene encodes CDR1 MNHNS and CDR2 SASEGT. The CDR3 has 13 amino acids. The CDR3 region has the DNA TGTGCCAGCAAGGGTGGGGGGACCTACGATCATTACTTC. Its translation: CASKGGGTYDHYF.